These 10 T cell receptor beta chains originate from one sample sequenced in a study of CD8+CD57+ T cells in acquired aplastic anemia. Patients picked for sequencing had shown CD8+CD57+ cell expansion detected by flow cytometry. TCR beta VDJ and CDR3 profiles were obtained from a genomic DNA template. TCRdb independently ran MiXCR on the reads; one entry per CDR3 protein. This table has 89,000 or so distinct CDR3 sequences, around 68% appearing once. The specimen sequenced was sorted CD4+, CD8+, or CD8+CD57+ T cells (not recorded which) from PBMCs. These receptors were obtained from a human donor with aplastic anemia.

Regarding this clonotype: The junction departs from germline at one end; a sequencing error may be responsible. The chain links TRBV24-1 to TRBJ1-2; D is undetermined. The CDR3 loop spans 15 amino acids. The germline CDR1 and CDR2 sequences are KGHDR and SFDVKD. Written as DNA, the CDR3 is TGTGACACCAGTGACCCCGATCAATCTAGGGAGGGCTACACCTTC. Translated: CDTSDPDQSREGYTF.

The J gene is TRBJ2-7, the V gene TRBV20-1; 13 positions match TRBD2. Germline V CDR1 and CDR2: DFQATT, SNEGSKA (reference sequence). The ends lost 5 bases at V and 9 bases at J; junction bases unmatched: 7. The CDR3 consists of 13 residues. Here the CDR3 DNA reads TGCAGTGCTCCCGGGACTAGCGGGATCAGGCAGTACTTC. It translates to CSAPGTSGIRQYF.

The CDR3 nucleotides read TGCAGTGCTGACGGACAAAAGAGCTCCTACAATGAGCAGTTCTTC. It translates to CSADGQKSSYNEQFF. The chain combines TRBV20-1 with TRBJ2-1; D is perhaps TRBD1 (5 bases). CDR1 and CDR2 from the germline V gene are DFQATT and SNEGSKA (reference sequence). The CDR3 contains 15 residues. V lost 5 bases and J 0 bases, leaving 14 bases between the germline ends.

V gene TRBV20-1 combines with J gene TRBJ2-7; no clear D. Per germline, CDR1 DFQATT and CDR2 SNEGSKA (reference sequence). Trimming removed 6 bases at V and 6 bases at J, with 12 bases between. The CDR3 covers 11 residues. CDR3 coding DNA: TGCAGTGCACCCGCCCCGGGCGAGCAGTACTTC. The encoded protein is CSAPAPGEQYF.

The CDR3 reads CASSWERGYEQYF. The CDR3 DNA follows: TGTGCCAGTAGTTGGGAAAGGGGCTACGAGCAGTACTTC. The chain recombines TRBV19 with TRBJ2-7, with D possibly being TRBD1 (5 bases). Looked up from germline, CDR1 is LNHDA and CDR2 is SQIVND (reference sequence). Trimming stripped 5 bases from V and 3 bases from J, with 11 bases between. CDR3 length: 13 residues.

The rearrangement links TRBV7-9 to TRBJ1-1; TRBD1 is a possible D gene (6 bases). This CDR3 has 13 residues. Germline V gene sequence: CDR1 SEHNR, CDR2 FQNEAQ (reference sequence). V was cut by 6 bases and J by 8 bases, with 16 bases left in between. The CDR3 DNA is TGTGCCAGCAGTCACCCTCTGGGGGGCGAAGCTTTCTTT. Amino acid sequence: CASSHPLGGEAFF. The full variable domain, in which reference TRBV7-9 and TRBJ1-1 provide the parts outside the CDR3, is DTGVSQNPRHKITKRGQNVTFRCDPISEHNRLYWYRQTLGQGPEFLTYFQNEAQLEKSRLLSDRFSAERPKGSFSTLEIQRTEQGDSAMYLCASSHPLGGEAFFGQGTRLTVV.

The chain links TRBV12-3 or TRBV12-4 to TRBJ2-1; 15 nucleotides match TRBD2. CDR3 size: 15 residues. The V and J ends lost 4 bases and 12 bases, in that order; junction bases with no gene match: 7. The CDR3 sequence is CASSSGLAGGGGQFF. CDR3 nucleotide sequence: TGTGCCAGCAGTTCGGGACTAGCGGGAGGAGGTGGGCAGTTCTTC.

This clonotype was seen once. This chain links TRBV20-1 with TRBJ2-7; 9 nucleotides align to TRBD1. Trimming at V came to 5 bases and at J to 3 bases, leaving 14 bases not matched to a gene. The germline V gene encodes CDR1 DFQATT and CDR2 SNEGSKA (reference sequence). This CDR3 contains 16 residues. CDR3 sequence (DNA): TGCAGTGCTCCTCCCGGGACAGGGAGCAGGAACTACGAGCAGTACTTC. Amino acid sequence: CSAPPGTGSRNYEQYF.

V is TRBV2 and J is TRBJ2-1; D is undetermined. Germline V gene data show CDR1 as SNHLY and CDR2 as FYNNEI. The CDR3 totals 8 residues. The V end was cut by 7 bases, the J end by 10 bases, with 2 bases between. The CDR3, as DNA: TGTGCCAGCAACGAGCAGTTCTTC. Its translation: CASNEQFF.

This clonotype was counted many times. The chain joins TRBV10-3 to TRBJ1-6, with TRBD1 as a possible D gene (5 bases). From germline, CDR1 is ENHRY and CDR2 SYGVKD. Trimming cost V 10 bases and J 7 bases, with 8 bases left between them. CDR3 length: 11 amino acids. CDR3 sequence: CATRENSPLHF. The CDR3 DNA reads TGTGCCACCAGGGAAAATTCACCCCTCCACTTT.